These 30 T cell receptor beta chains were all obtained from the same sample, sequenced in a study of high-grade serous ovarian cancer treatment subgroups. TCRdb keeps only in-frame clones here, not all; method: immunoSEQ multiplex PCR. Here the sample spans 5,000 or so clones, around 80% being singletons. Tumor samples were taken before definitive surgery or chemotherapy. The material sequenced was tumor tissue. The receptor set was obtained from a human donor with high-grade serous ovarian cancer.

This chain connects TRBV11-2 to TRBJ2-5; D not certain. This CDR3 has 15 amino acids. Germline V CDR1 and CDR2: SGHAT, FQNNGV. Trimming took 2 bases from V and 5 from J, leaving 15 bases between them. The chain's CDR3 is CASSLIRTAGETQYF. CDR3 DNA: TGTGCCAGCAGCTTAATTCGGACGGCCGGGGAGACCCAGTACTTC.

The chain couples TRBV2 to TRBJ1-2; D is perhaps TRBD1 (5 bases). Trimming left V 1 base short and J 4 bases short, with 16 bases between. This CDR3 contains 16 residues. Germline V gene lookup returns CDR1 SNHLY and CDR2 FYNNEI. CDR3 residues: CASSEGGPGTSYGYTF. The DNA of the CDR3 is TGTGCCAGCAGTGAAGGGGGACCCGGGACGTCCTATGGCTACACCTTC.

This sequence joins TRBV4-1 and TRBJ2-2; TRBD2 aligns across 10 bases. This CDR3 has 21 residues. With V trimmed by 0 bases and J by 0 bases, 13 bases remained unmatched. The V gene's germline CDR1 is MGHRA and CDR2 YSYEKL. CDR3 nucleotide sequence: TGCGCCAGCAGCCAAGATATAGGTGGAGCGGGGGGGCCTCCGAACACCGGGGAGCTGTTTTTT. Translated, it gives CASSQDIGGAGGPPNTGELFF.

This clone was detected a few times. The chain has TRBV4-1 and TRBJ1-2; 9 bases map to TRBD1. The CDR3 covers 16 residues. Germline V gene data show CDR1 as MGHRA and CDR2 as YSYEKL. Germline trimming cut 0 bases from V and 1 base from J; bases unmatched to any gene: 3. CDR3 nucleotides: TGCGCCAGCAGCCAAGACGGGACAGGGATTAACTATGGCTACACCTTC. It encodes CASSQDGTGINYGYTF.

This chain connects TRBV2 to TRBJ1-3; no clear D. V lost 7 bases, J lost 0 bases, and 10 bases lay in between. Germline CDR1 SNHLY, CDR2 FYNNEI. CDR3 length: 14 amino acids. This CDR3 reads CASMSPISGNTIYF. The CDR3 bases are TGTGCCAGCATGTCGCCGATCTCTGGAAACACCATATATTTT.

The gene calls are TRBV5-6 and TRBJ1-5; D remains ambiguous. The CDR3 contains 13 residues. CDR1 and CDR2 from the germline V gene are SGHDT and YYEEEE. Trimming removed 4 bases from V and 11 bases from J, with 16 bases in between. CDR3 coding DNA: TGTGCCAGCAGCCTCGGGCCGTATCCCGCCCAGCATTTT. Protein: CASSLGPYPAQHF.

The chain carries TRBV5-4 and TRBJ2-2; 7 nucleotides line up with TRBD1. V dropped 3 bases and J dropped 2; count of bases not matched to a gene: 7. Germline CDR1 reads SGHNT; CDR2 reads YYREEE (reference sequence). The CDR3 runs to 16 residues. CDR3 amino acids: CASSSKDRRNTGELFF. The CDR3 bases are TGTGCCAGCAGCTCAAAGGACAGGCGCAACACCGGGGAGCTGTTTTTT.

The rearrangement links TRBV7-8 to TRBJ1-5; D call uncertain. Germline CDR1 and CDR2: SGHVS and FQNEAQ. The V gene lost 4 bases and the J gene lost 1 base, with 11 bases spanning the gap. The CDR3 totals 15 residues. CDR3 DNA sequence: TGTGCCAGCAGCTCGGACGGAAGGAGCAATCAGCCCCAGCATTTT. It codes for CASSSDGRSNQPQHF. Supplemented by reference TRBV7-8 and TRBJ1-5, the full variable domain reads GAGVSQSPRYKVAKRGQDVALRCDPISGHVSLFWYQQALGQGPEFLTYFQNEAQLDKSGLPSDRFFAERPEGSVSTLKIQRTQQEDSAVYLCASSSDGRSNQPQHFGDGTRLSIL.

This chain uses TRBV19 with TRBJ1-1; tentative D call: TRBD1 (5 bases). Germline CDR1 LNHDA, CDR2 SQIVND (reference sequence). The CDR3 consists of 17 residues. V was cut by 3 bases and J by 0 bases, with 17 bases left in between. The CDR3 region has the DNA TGTGCCAGTAGTATTCTGAAAGGGGCCAACCTGAACACTGAAGCTTTCTTT. Residues: CASSILKGANLNTEAFF. Based on the CDR3 plus reference TRBV19 and TRBJ1-1, the full variable domain is DGGITQSPKYLFRKEGQNVTLSCEQNLNHDAMYWYRQDPGQGLRLIYYSQIVNDFQKGDIAEGYSVSREKKESFPLTVTSAQKNPTAFYLCASSILKGANLNTEAFFGQGTRLTVV.

This chain links TRBV19 with TRBJ2-3; D is unresolved. The CDR3 is 13 residues long. Germline CDR1 reads LNHDA; CDR2 reads SQIVND (reference sequence). Trimming stripped 3 bases from V and 3 bases from J, with 7 bases between. CDR3 sequence (DNA): TGTGCCAGTAGTATTCGTTTGACAGATACGCAGTATTTT. This gives the protein CASSIRLTDTQYF. The full variable domain, rest sourced from reference TRBV19 and TRBJ2-3, is DGGITQSPKYLFRKEGQNVTLSCEQNLNHDAMYWYRQDPGQGLRLIYYSQIVNDFQKGDIAEGYSVSREKKESFPLTVTSAQKNPTAFYLCASSIRLTDTQYFGPGTRLTVL.

The chain recombines TRBV2 with TRBJ1-6; D is unclear. Germline V lookup: CDR1 SNHLY, CDR2 FYNNEI. Trimming took off 6 bases at V and 7 bases at J, with 16 bases between the two ends. The CDR3 is made up of 15 amino acids. CDR3 nucleotide sequence: TGTGCCAGCAGAGTCACTCCGGTCTCAAATTCACCCCTCCACTTT. Translating it yields CASRVTPVSNSPLHF.

The DNA of the CDR3 is TGTGCCAGCAGCTTAGACCGGGCCGACTACACCTTC. Protein sequence: CASSLDRADYTF. The chain uses TRBV7-9 and TRBJ1-2; D is uncertain. CDR1 and CDR2 from the germline V gene are SEHNR and FQNEAQ (reference sequence). Deletions cut 1 base from V and 10 bases from J, with 10 bases between. This CDR3 has 12 amino acids.

This clone was seen only a few times. The chain carries TRBV19 and TRBJ1-6; D may be TRBD1 (6 bases). Per germline, CDR1 LNHDA and CDR2 SQIVND (reference sequence). V dropped 5 bases and J dropped 8 bases, with 13 bases sitting between them. The CDR3 runs to 14 residues. CDR3 DNA sequence: TGTGCCAGTAGTTTCGGACAGCTAGATTCACCCCTCCACTTT. Translated: CASSFGQLDSPLHF.

The chain uses TRBV6-4 and TRBJ1-6; tentatively, D is TRBD1 (5 bases). The V gene lost 5 bases and the J gene lost 8 bases, with 25 bases spanning the gap. Germline CDR1 MRHNA, CDR2 SNTAGT. The CDR3 covers 18 residues. In DNA, the CDR3 is TGTGCCAGCAGTTACCCCGGACCGGGACCCCCAGAGGATTCACCCCTCCACTTT. Translation gives CASSYPGPGPPEDSPLHF.

The chain is built from TRBV5-4 and TRBJ2-1, with 13 bases matching TRBD2. Trimming removed 1 base from V and 4 bases from J; junction bases left unmatched: 5. From germline, CDR1 is SGHNT and CDR2 YYREEE (reference sequence). The CDR3 is 17 amino acids. In DNA form, the CDR3 reads TGTGCCAGCAGCTTGATAACTAGCGGGGGGGTATACAATGAGCAGTTCTTC. As protein: CASSLITSGGVYNEQFF.

This chain uses TRBV2 with TRBJ1-1; no clear D. CDR1 is SNHLY and CDR2 is FYNNEI in the germline V gene. Trimming took off 8 bases at V and 0 bases at J, with 13 bases between the two ends. CDR3 length: 14 amino acids. The CDR3 bases are TGTGCCAGCGGGAGTTACCCCTTGAACACTGAAGCTTTCTTT. Translated: CASGSYPLNTEAFF.

The gene calls are TRBV19 and TRBJ1-2; D perhaps matches TRBD1 (5 bases). CDR1 LNHDA and CDR2 SQIVND come from the germline V gene (reference sequence). The V end was cut by 4 bases, the J end by 4 bases, with 13 bases between. The CDR3 is 14 amino acids. The CDR3 coding sequence is TGTGCCAGTAGTAAACAACAGGTCCTCTATGGCTACACCTTC. It is translated as CASSKQQVLYGYTF.

V is TRBV10-2 and J is TRBJ1-1, with 8 bases matching TRBD1. CDR3 size: 15 residues. Unmatched junction bases numbered 3, after V lost 2 bases and J lost 1 base. Germline V gene data show CDR1 as WSHSY and CDR2 as SAAADI. The chain's CDR3 is CASSEAGGGNTEAFF. The CDR3 DNA sequence: TGCGCCAGCAGTGAGGCAGGGGGCGGGAACACTGAAGCTTTCTTT.

J is TRBJ2-2 and V is TRBV11-3; D gene unclear. The CDR3 length is 13 residues. V lost 5 bases to trimming and J lost 2 bases, with 6 bases between them. Germline assignment: CDR1 SGHNT and CDR2 YENEEA. CDR3 loop: CASSLINTGELFF. CDR3 bases: TGTGCCAGCAGCCTAATTAACACCGGGGAGCTGTTTTTT.

The chain joins TRBV6-5 to TRBJ2-5; perhaps D is TRBD1 or TRBD2 (5 bases each). Trimming took off 0 bases at V and 3 bases at J, with 5 bases between the two ends. The CDR3 length is 13 residues. CDR1 is MNHEY, CDR2 SVGAGI, per germline. CDR3 sequence reads: CASSYSGEETQYF. The CDR3 bases are TGTGCCAGCAGTTACTCGGGGGAAGAGACCCAGTACTTC.

This clone was recorded once. Other DNA variants within this sample encode the same CDR3. The chain links TRBV7-2 to TRBJ2-1, with a possible D match to TRBD1 (5 bases). The V gene's germline CDR1 is SGHTA and CDR2 FQGNSA. CDR3 length equals 12 residues. The ends were cut back, 4 bases at V and 8 bases at J, with 9 bases in the middle. CDR3 sequence: CASSSQGYEQFF. The CDR3 DNA reads as TGTGCCAGCAGCTCCCAGGGTTATGAGCAGTTCTTC.

This chain connects TRBV27 to TRBJ2-1; 7 positions agree with TRBD2. Unmatched junction bases numbered 6, after V lost 0 bases and J lost 7 bases. CDR1 and CDR2 (germline): MNHEY, SMNVEV (reference sequence). The CDR3 length is 15 residues. The CDR3 spells CASSLSRGGGNEQFF. The CDR3 DNA follows: TGTGCCAGCAGTTTATCGCGCGGGGGAGGAAATGAGCAGTTCTTC.

DNA for the CDR3: TGTGCCAGCAGTACGATCGCGGGCAGGGGAGAGGCTGGCTACACCTTC. Amino acids: CASSTIAGRGEAGYTF. V and J are TRBV27 and TRBJ1-2; D is possibly TRBD1 (6 bases). CDR1 is MNHEY and CDR2 is SMNVEV in the germline V gene (reference sequence). The CDR3 runs to 16 residues. Trimming left V 5 bases short and J 7 bases short, with 23 bases between.

The chain uses TRBV5-1 and TRBJ2-3, with 9 bases identical to TRBD2. The CDR3 covers 14 residues. The trim removed 7 bases at V and 1 base at J, leaving 4 bases unmatched. Per germline, CDR1 SGHRS and CDR2 YFSETQ. CDR3 region: CASFIAGGTDTQYF. CDR3 nucleotides: TGCGCCAGCTTCATAGCGGGGGGCACAGATACGCAGTATTTT.

V usage is TRBV11-3 and J usage is TRBJ1-2; D gene ambiguous. Looked up from germline, CDR1 is SGHNT and CDR2 is YENEEA. Trimming removed 0 bases at V and 2 bases at J, with 13 bases between. This CDR3 has 16 amino acids. Here the CDR3 reads CASSLDSPGPNYGYTF. CDR3 DNA: TGTGCCAGCAGCTTAGACTCACCAGGACCAAACTATGGCTACACCTTC.

The V gene is TRBV19, the J gene TRBJ2-7; possible D gene TRBD1, 5 bases. The CDR3 sequence is 15 residues long. The V and J ends lost 3 bases and 4 bases respectively, with 16 bases between them. Germline V CDR1 and CDR2: LNHDA, SQIVND (reference sequence). DNA of the CDR3: TGTGCCAGTAGTATCCTCCTTCAGGACACTTACGAGCAGTACTTC. Its protein product is CASSILLQDTYEQYF. The full variable domain, rest sourced from reference TRBV19 and TRBJ2-7, is DGGITQSPKYLFRKEGQNVTLSCEQNLNHDAMYWYRQDPGQGLRLIYYSQIVNDFQKGDIAEGYSVSREKKESFPLTVTSAQKNPTAFYLCASSILLQDTYEQYFGPGTRLTVT.

This clone has just one count. The genes are TRBV4-1 and TRBJ2-3, with D uncertain. Germline CDR1 is MGHRA and CDR2 is YSYEKL. The length of the CDR3 is 16 residues. V lost 2 bases and J lost 2, with 14 bases in between. In DNA, the CDR3 is TGCGCCAGCAGCCAAAGTGGCGGCATGAACACAGATACGCAGTATTTT. It codes for CASSQSGGMNTDTQYF.

The chain combines TRBV5-4 with TRBJ2-6; TRBD1 agrees at 11 bases. Germline V gives CDR1 SGHNT, CDR2 YYREEE (reference sequence). The CDR3 is 17 amino acids. V lost 4 bases, J lost 4 bases, and 7 bases stayed unmatched. The CDR3 coding sequence is TGTGCCAGCAGCGTAGGACAGGGGGCTACAGGGGCCAACGTCCTGACTTTC. Translating it yields CASSVGQGATGANVLTF.

The chain employs TRBV5-4 and TRBJ2-1; D uncertain. The CDR3 has 13 residues. CDR1 is SGHNT, CDR2 YYREEE, per germline (reference sequence). Between the trimmed V and J ends, which lost 1 base and 8 bases, there was a span of 10 bases. The CDR3: CASSLRSGHEQFF. The CDR3 region has the DNA TGTGCCAGCAGCTTGCGGTCGGGCCATGAGCAGTTCTTC.

The rearrangement links TRBV10-2 to TRBJ2-5; 11 nucleotides agree with TRBD2. This CDR3 comprises 15 residues. Germline V gives CDR1 WSHSY, CDR2 SAAADI. Unmatched junction bases numbered 9, after V lost 2 bases and J lost 10 bases. The CDR3 protein is CASSEPSGGTRDQYF. DNA for the CDR3: TGCGCCAGCAGTGAGCCTAGCGGGGGGACAAGAGACCAGTACTTC.